This passage covers 28 T cell receptor beta chains from one sample sequenced in a study of radiation and T cells in renal cell carcinoma. The time point was: baseline pretreatment blood. The treatment: 15 Gy SBRT to primary tumor, nephrectomy 4 weeks later. Produced via immunoSEQ multiplex PCR; TCRdb's table is partial and in-frame only. This table has about 140,000 clones, approximately 87% appearing once. Source: blood, taken from a patient whose treatment included radiotherapy and nephrectomy. Receptors originate from a woman aged 50 to 65 with renal cell carcinoma.

The genes are TRBV5-6 and TRBJ2-7; the D call may be TRBD1 or TRBD2 (5 bases each). The CDR3 consists of 14 residues. The germline V and J ends were trimmed by 7 bases and 4 bases, with 18 bases remaining between them. Germline-derived CDR1 and CDR2 are SGHDT and YYEEEE. The CDR3, as DNA: TGTGCCAGCGATCGGCGAGGGACCAATTACGAGCAGTACTTC. It codes for CASDRRGTNYEQYF.

This rearrangement joins TRBV7-2 to TRBJ1-4; the D is unclear. Germline CDR1 reads SGHTA; CDR2 reads FQGNSA. V gave up 5 bases and J gave up 6 bases, with 16 bases separating them. The CDR3 covers 15 residues. The CDR3 DNA follows: TGTGCCAGCAGCCTCGGTCCCCACGGTGATGAAAAACTGTTTTTT. Its protein product is CASSLGPHGDEKLFF.

A few counts support this clone. The chain couples TRBV5-1 to TRBJ2-2; no reliable D call. V lost 0 bases and J lost 1, with 7 bases in between. The CDR3 is 15 residues long. The germline V gene encodes CDR1 SGHRS and CDR2 YFSETQ. For the CDR3, the DNA is TGCGCCAGCAGCTTGGAGCCAGTGAACACCGGGGAGCTGTTTTTT. It translates to CASSLEPVNTGELFF.

The rearrangement links TRBV5-5 to TRBJ2-2, with D perhaps TRBD1 (5 bases). V lost 2 bases, J lost 0 bases, and 17 bases lay in between. Germline V lookup: CDR1 SGHKS, CDR2 YYEKEE (reference sequence). The CDR3 covers 18 residues. The CDR3 loop reads CASSFSVWGHSNTGELFF. The CDR3 DNA follows: TGTGCCAGCAGCTTCTCGGTCTGGGGCCACTCGAACACCGGGGAGCTGTTTTTT. Full variable domain (rest looked up from reference TRBV5-5 and TRBJ2-2): DAGVTQSPTHLIKTRGQQVTLRCSPISGHKSVSWYQQVLGQGPQFIFQYYEKEERGRGNFPDRFSARQFPNYSSELNVNALLLGDSALYLCASSFSVWGHSNTGELFFGEGSRLTVL.

The V gene is TRBV7-2, the J gene TRBJ2-7; D is tentatively TRBD1 or TRBD2 (5 bases each). The CDR3 has 14 amino acids. Deletions cut 5 bases from V and 2 bases from J, with 13 bases between. Germline V gene data show CDR1 as SGHTA and CDR2 as FQGNSA. The CDR3 spells CASSLGGGPYEQYF. DNA of the CDR3: TGTGCCAGCAGCCTTGGTGGGGGACCCTACGAGCAGTACTTC.

This sequence joins TRBV7-9 and TRBJ1-1; no clear D. The CDR3 runs 14 residues. CDR1 is SEHNR and CDR2 is FQNEAQ in the germline V gene (reference sequence). Trimming left V 7 bases short and J 0 bases short, with 12 bases between. For the CDR3, the DNA is TGTGCCAGCACCAAAAGAGACCTGAACACTGAAGCTTTCTTT. Residues: CASTKRDLNTEAFF.

This clone is a singleton in its sample. V and J are TRBV10-1 and TRBJ1-1; D unresolved. The germline V and J ends were trimmed by 4 bases and 1 base, with 7 bases remaining between them. Germline V gene data show CDR1 as WNHNN and CDR2 as SYGVQD (reference sequence). CDR3 length equals 13 residues. CDR3 bases: TGCGCCAGCAGTGTTAAGGGGAACACTGAAGCTTTCTTT. It codes for CASSVKGNTEAFF.

The V and J genes are TRBV10-3 and TRBJ1-6; D is uncertain. Trimming removed 11 bases from V and 7 bases from J, with 12 bases in between. The germline V gene encodes CDR1 ENHRY and CDR2 SYGVKD. The CDR3 totals 12 residues. CDR3 coding DNA: TGTGCCTCCCGGGCCTCCAATTCACCCCTCCACTTT. It codes for CASRASNSPLHF.

This chain links TRBV5-8 with TRBJ2-5; D is ambiguous. CDR3 length: 13 amino acids. Trimming left V 1 base short and J 4 bases short, with 8 bases between. Germline-derived CDR1 and CDR2 are SGHTS and YDEGEE. DNA of the CDR3: TGTGCCAGCAGCTTGTTATTAGGAGAGACCCAGTACTTC. It encodes CASSLLLGETQYF.

V gene TRBV30 combines with J gene TRBJ2-6; 7 nucleotides align to TRBD1. V shed 3 bases and J 1 base; nucleotides not matched to a gene: 12. From germline, CDR1 is GTSNPN and CDR2 SVGIG (reference sequence). The CDR3 extends over 18 amino acids. CDR3 residues: CAWRPGTGDLSGANVLTF. The CDR3 DNA reads TGTGCCTGGAGACCTGGAACAGGGGATTTATCTGGGGCCAACGTCCTGACTTTC.

This chain connects TRBV6-1 to TRBJ1-5; D perhaps matches TRBD1 (5 bases). There are 16 residues in the CDR3. Germline V lookup: CDR1 MNHNS, CDR2 SASEGT. Trimming stripped 3 bases from V and 1 base from J, with 13 bases between. The DNA of the CDR3 is TGTGCCAGCAGTGAGTTGGTGACAGTCAGCAATCAGCCCCAGCATTTT. This sequence encodes CASSELVTVSNQPQHF.

The rearrangement joins TRBV4-1 to TRBJ2-5; 12 bases agree with TRBD1. The germline V gene has CDR1 MGHRA and CDR2 YSYEKL. The CDR3 spans 16 residues. V shed 4 bases, J shed 4 bases, and the junction held 7 bases outside the gene matches. CDR3 residues: CASSRMRDRGRETQYF. CDR3 DNA: TGCGCCAGCAGCCGTATGAGGGACAGGGGGCGAGAGACCCAGTACTTC.

V usage is TRBV5-6 and J usage is TRBJ1-2, with 10 positions matching TRBD1. V shed 1 base and J 2 bases; nucleotides not matched to a gene: 5. Germline CDR1 is SGHDT and CDR2 is YYEEEE. The CDR3 is made up of 16 amino acids. CDR3 residues: CASSLLDRGLNYGYTF. The CDR3 DNA sequence: TGTGCCAGCAGCTTGTTAGACAGGGGGCTAAACTATGGCTACACCTTC.

The CDR3 spells CASSLSGRDEQFF. The DNA of the CDR3 is TGTGCCAGCAGCTTATCGGGACGGGATGAGCAGTTCTTC. The chain couples TRBV7-8 to TRBJ2-1, with D possibly being TRBD1 or TRBD2 (5 bases each). CDR1 is SGHVS, CDR2 FQNEAQ, per germline. The CDR3 totals 13 residues. Trimming pared 2 bases from V and 8 bases from J, leaving 10 bases between.

V usage is TRBV4-3 and J usage is TRBJ2-1; 8 bases align to TRBD1. The CDR3 covers 16 residues. Germline trimming cut 0 bases from V and 4 bases from J; bases unmatched to any gene: 5. Per the germline V gene, CDR1 is LGHNA and CDR2 is YSLEER. The CDR3 nucleotides read TGCGCCAGCAGCCAAGACTTGGACAGGGAGTACAATGAGCAGTTCTTC. It translates to CASSQDLDREYNEQFF.

The V call is TRBV6-5, the J call TRBJ1-4; TRBD1 matches 9 bases. The CDR3 runs 14 residues. J gave up 4 bases and V 6 bases, and 3 bases lay outside the gene matches. The germline CDR1 and CDR2 sequences are MNHEY and SVGAGI. The CDR3 protein is CASREDRGNEKLFF. As DNA, the CDR3 is TGTGCCAGCAGGGAGGACAGGGGTAATGAAAAACTGTTTTTT.

The rearrangement joins TRBV30 to TRBJ2-5, with a tentative D call TRBD1 (6 bases). The germline V gene encodes CDR1 GTSNPN and CDR2 SVGIG (reference sequence). V was pared by 1 base and J by 0 bases, with 12 bases between. The CDR3 sequence is 15 residues long. The CDR3 spells CAWSALRDNQETQYF. DNA for the CDR3: TGTGCCTGGAGTGCTCTCCGGGACAACCAAGAGACCCAGTACTTC.

This clone was detected only once. The V gene is TRBV27, the J gene TRBJ2-7; 9 nucleotides agree with TRBD1. After removal of 4 bases from V and 5 bases from J, the junction contained 6 bases not matched to a gene. Germline V gene lookup returns CDR1 MNHEY and CDR2 SMNVEV (reference sequence). The CDR3 is made up of 14 amino acids. The CDR3 is CASSWTGAWDEQYF. The CDR3 coding sequence is TGTGCCAGCAGTTGGACAGGGGCGTGGGACGAGCAGTACTTC.

This chain uses TRBV19 with TRBJ1-4; 9 positions match TRBD1. This CDR3 has 15 residues. The germline V gene has CDR1 LNHDA and CDR2 SQIVND (reference sequence). The ends lost 3 bases at V and 6 bases at J; junction bases unmatched: 5. The CDR3 bases are TGTGCCAGTAGTATCCGACAGGGGGGCGATGAAAAACTGTTTTTT. Its protein product is CASSIRQGGDEKLFF.

This clone was detected once. This rearrangement joins TRBV5-6 to TRBJ2-5; the match to TRBD1 covers 7 bases. V lost 5 bases and J lost 1; bases outside the gene matches: 5. Germline CDR1 reads SGHDT; CDR2 reads YYEEEE. The CDR3 totals 14 residues. DNA for the CDR3: TGTGCCAGCAGACAAGGGACAGCCCAAGAGACCCAGTACTTC. This translates into CASRQGTAQETQYF.

The chain uses TRBV19 and TRBJ1-5; D perhaps matches TRBD1 (6 bases). Trimming removed 3 bases at V and 0 bases at J, with 12 bases between. There are 16 residues in the CDR3. CDR1 is LNHDA, CDR2 SQIVND, per germline (reference sequence). In DNA, the CDR3 is TGTGCCAGTAGTATTCTACTGACAGGTAGCAATCAGCCCCAGCATTTT. Translated, it gives CASSILLTGSNQPQHF.

This rearrangement joins TRBV4-1 to TRBJ2-7; maybe TRBD2 (6 bases). CDR3 length: 15 amino acids. Trimming shortened V by 0 bases and J by 8 bases, and 17 bases separated the two germline ends. The germline V gene encodes CDR1 MGHRA and CDR2 YSYEKL. The CDR3 spells CASSQERDSGNKQYF. CDR3 nucleotides: TGCGCCAGCAGCCAAGAAAGGGATAGCGGAAACAAGCAGTACTTC.

The chain uses TRBV10-3 and TRBJ2-7; D remains unclear. This CDR3 has 15 residues. Per the germline V gene, CDR1 is ENHRY and CDR2 is SYGVKD. Trimming left V 3 bases short and J 5 bases short, with 17 bases between. The CDR3 coding sequence is TGTGCCATCAGTGAAAATCAGGACGGAGTCGACGAGCAGTACTTC. This sequence encodes CAISENQDGVDEQYF.

This clone has more than one count but fewer than ten. The chain joins TRBV10-3 to TRBJ1-2; 7 bases are shared with TRBD1. The CDR3 is 16 amino acids. Germline trimming cut 10 bases from V and 0 bases from J; bases unmatched to any gene: 14. Germline V gene sequence: CDR1 ENHRY, CDR2 SYGVKD. The CDR3 coding sequence is TGTGCCACCACCCAACCCCCGGGACAGACTAACTATGGCTACACCTTC. As protein: CATTQPPGQTNYGYTF.

The chain joins TRBV7-2 to TRBJ2-1; either TRBD1 or TRBD2 may fit D (7 bases each). The CDR3 consists of 15 residues. Trimming shortened V by 5 bases and J by 6 bases, and 17 bases separated the two germline ends. From germline, CDR1 is SGHTA and CDR2 FQGNSA. The CDR3 here is CASSPQGGAINEQFF. The CDR3 coding sequence is TGTGCCAGCAGCCCTCAGGGGGGGGCCATCAATGAGCAGTTCTTC.

CDR3 amino acids: CASSGATAYTDTQYF. The DNA for the CDR3 is TGTGCCAGCAGTGGCGCGACAGCCTACACAGATACGCAGTATTTT. The rearrangement uses TRBV6-1 and TRBJ2-3; D may be TRBD1 (5 bases). The CDR3 covers 15 residues. Trimming pared 4 bases from V and 2 bases from J, leaving 13 bases between. CDR1 and CDR2 (germline): MNHNS, SASEGT.

The table lists this clone with a few counts. This chain joins TRBV5-1 and TRBJ2-5, with D unclear. V lost 0 bases and J lost 5, with 5 bases in between. Germline V gene sequence: CDR1 SGHRS, CDR2 YFSETQ. The CDR3 has 12 residues. The CDR3: CASSLGVETQYF. DNA of the CDR3: TGCGCCAGCAGCTTGGGGGTGGAGACCCAGTACTTC.

The chain combines TRBV19 with TRBJ2-1, with 12 bases matching TRBD2. Germline loops: CDR1 LNHDA, CDR2 SQIVND (reference sequence). The CDR3 spans 20 residues. J gave up 9 bases and V 5 bases, and 23 bases lay outside the gene matches. Here the CDR3 DNA reads TGTGCCAGTAGTGAAAGTCAGCTTGTCGCTAGCGGGGGGGCGAATCGTGAGCAGTTCTTC. This gives the protein CASSESQLVASGGANREQFF.